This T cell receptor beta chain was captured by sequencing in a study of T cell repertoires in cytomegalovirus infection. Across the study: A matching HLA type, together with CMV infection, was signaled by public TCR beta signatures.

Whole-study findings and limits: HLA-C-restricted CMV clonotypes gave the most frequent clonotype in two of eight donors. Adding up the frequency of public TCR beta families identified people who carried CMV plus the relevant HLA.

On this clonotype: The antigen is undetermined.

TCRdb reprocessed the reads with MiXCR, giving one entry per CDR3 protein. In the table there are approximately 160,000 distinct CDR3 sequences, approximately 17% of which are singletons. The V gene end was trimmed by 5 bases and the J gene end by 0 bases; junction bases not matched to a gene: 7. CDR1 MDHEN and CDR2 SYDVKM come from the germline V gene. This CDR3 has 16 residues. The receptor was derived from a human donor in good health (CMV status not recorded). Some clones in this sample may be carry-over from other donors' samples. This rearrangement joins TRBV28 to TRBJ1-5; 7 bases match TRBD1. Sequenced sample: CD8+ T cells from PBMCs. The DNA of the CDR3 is TGTGCCAGCAGTCTCCGGACAGGATATAGCAATCAGCCCCAGCATTTT. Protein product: CASSLRTGYSNQPQHF.